This T cell receptor beta chain comes out of a study of T cells in Graves' hyperthyroidism and ophthalmopathy. Looked up from germline, CDR1 is GTSNPN and CDR2 is SVGIG (reference sequence). Trimming cost V 3 bases and J 4 bases, with 13 bases left between them. This CDR3 comprises 13 residues. Ophthalmopathy patients had Clinical Activity Score at least 3, NOSPECS grade at least 4, duration under 3 months. Diagnosing involved the use of clinical symptoms, serum thyroxine and TRAb, thyroid ultrasound and orbital computed tomography. Amplification targeted TCR beta CDR3 regions from RNA transcripts. The TCR CDR3 was amplified in a first-round RT-PCR using the HTBI primer set. Each CDR3 protein is one row after TCRdb ran MiXCR on the multiplex PCR reads. This sample has 500,000 to 550,000 distinct CDR3 sequences, with less than 20% found just once. This clonotype was observed a few times.

The sequenced sample was blood. The TCR sequence derives from a man aged 35 to 55 with Graves' ophthalmopathy. This chain connects TRBV30 to TRBJ2-7; D is perhaps TRBD1 (6 bases). The CDR3 DNA is TGTGCCTGGAGAAGAACAGGGTTATACGAGCAGTACTTC. Translation: CAWRRTGLYEQYF.